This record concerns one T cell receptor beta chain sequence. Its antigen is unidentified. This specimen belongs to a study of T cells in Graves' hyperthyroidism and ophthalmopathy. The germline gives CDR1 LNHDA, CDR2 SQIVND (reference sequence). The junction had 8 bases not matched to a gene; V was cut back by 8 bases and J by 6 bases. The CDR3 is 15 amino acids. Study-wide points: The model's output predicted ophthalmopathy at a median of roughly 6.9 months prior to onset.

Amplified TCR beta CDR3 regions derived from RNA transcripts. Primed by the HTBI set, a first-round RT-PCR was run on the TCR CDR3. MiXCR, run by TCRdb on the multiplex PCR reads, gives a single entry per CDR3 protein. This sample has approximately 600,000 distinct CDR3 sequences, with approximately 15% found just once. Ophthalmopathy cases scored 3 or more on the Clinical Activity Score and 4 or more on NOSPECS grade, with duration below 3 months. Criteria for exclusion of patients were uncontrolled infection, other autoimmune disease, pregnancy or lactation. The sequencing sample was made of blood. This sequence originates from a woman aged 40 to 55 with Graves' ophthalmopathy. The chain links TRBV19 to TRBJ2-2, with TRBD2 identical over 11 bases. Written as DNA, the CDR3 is TGTGCCAGTGATATAGCGGGAGGGCCACCCGGGGAGCTGTTTTTT. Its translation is CASDIAGGPPGELFF.